This record looks at one T cell receptor (beta chain) sequence and its context. Trimming removed 5 bases at V and 5 bases at J, with 15 bases between. Per germline, CDR1 SGHAT and CDR2 FQNNGV. The CDR3 sequence is 14 residues long. In the original workflow: The assay estimated nucleated cells by amplifying reference gene primers. The repertoire was sequenced with immunoSEQ multiplex PCR; TCRdb's copy has only in-frame clones and lacks some. That table gives V, J and clone size, and the DNA gave D and trimming. Of 80,000 to 100,000 clones listed, 90% are singletons. The data belong to a study of blood T cell repertoires in COVID-19. As for the study in general: Acute-phase and convalescent COVID-19 samples originated in the United States, Italy and Spain. PBMCs, B-cell-depleted T cells, or T cells were the source of the cDNA or gDNA that made up the material.

The sequence came from a man aged 60-69 years with acute or convalescent COVID-19. The chain recombines TRBV11-2 with TRBJ1-1; maybe TRBD1 (5 bases). The sample consisted of peripheral blood. CDR3 bases: TGTGCCAGCAGCCCATCGGGGGGGGTTACTGAAGCTTTCTTT. Its protein is CASSPSGGVTEAFF.